This T cell receptor (beta chain) came from a study of CD8+ T cells in alopecia areata. General study findings and limits: Lesional tissue from the scalp (especially in alopecia totalis/universalis) showed higher clonality than normal scalp. TCRs were shared less clearly across patients than in mice, possibly for HLA-related reasons.

RNA extraction was followed by reverse transcription into cDNA, which acted as the sequencing template. Clones were read by immunoSEQ multiplex PCR, and TCRdb kept only the in-frame ones, dropping some. Here the sample spans roughly 210,000 clones, 43% being singletons. Comments on this clone: Antigen: not known.

The treatment denotes: oral pan-JAK inhibitor, 5-10 mg twice daily. Alopecia areata patients provided lesional scalp punch biopsies and peripheral blood. Isolation of CD4+ and CD8+ T cells from PBMCs was achieved by sorting. J was trimmed by 4 bases and V by 3 bases; bases with no gene match: 12. CDR1 is SGDLS, CDR2 YYNGEE, per germline. This CDR3 is built from 16 residues. The sequencing here drew on CD4+ T cells sorted from blood, taken around week 37, from a patient treated with tofacitinib. The receptor's source is a human donor with alopecia areata. The chain has TRBV9 and TRBJ1-2; TRBD1 aligns across 7 bases. DNA of the CDR3: TGTGCCAGCAGCGAACCAGGGGGAGGGGAGAGCTATGGCTACACCTTC. Protein sequence: CASSEPGGGESYGYTF. Variable domain in full (rest from reference TRBV9 and TRBJ1-2): DSGVTQTPKHLITATGQRVTLRCSPRSGDLSVYWYQQSLDQGLQFLIQYYNGEERAKGNILERFSAQQFPDLHSELNLSSLELGDSALYFCASSEPGGGESYGYTFGSGTRLTVV.